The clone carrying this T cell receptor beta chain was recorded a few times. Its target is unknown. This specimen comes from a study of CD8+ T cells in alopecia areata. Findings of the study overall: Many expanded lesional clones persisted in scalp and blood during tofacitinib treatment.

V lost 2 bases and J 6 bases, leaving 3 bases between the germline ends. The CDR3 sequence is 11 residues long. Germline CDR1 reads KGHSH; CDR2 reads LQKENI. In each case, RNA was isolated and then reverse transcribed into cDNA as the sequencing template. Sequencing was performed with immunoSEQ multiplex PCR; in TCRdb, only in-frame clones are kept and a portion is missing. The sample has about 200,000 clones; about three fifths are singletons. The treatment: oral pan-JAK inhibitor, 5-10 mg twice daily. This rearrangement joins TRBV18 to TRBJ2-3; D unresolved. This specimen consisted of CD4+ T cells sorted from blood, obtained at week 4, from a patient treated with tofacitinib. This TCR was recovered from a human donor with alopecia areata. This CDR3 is CASSPYDTQYF. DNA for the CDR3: TGTGCCAGCTCACCATACGATACGCAGTATTTT.